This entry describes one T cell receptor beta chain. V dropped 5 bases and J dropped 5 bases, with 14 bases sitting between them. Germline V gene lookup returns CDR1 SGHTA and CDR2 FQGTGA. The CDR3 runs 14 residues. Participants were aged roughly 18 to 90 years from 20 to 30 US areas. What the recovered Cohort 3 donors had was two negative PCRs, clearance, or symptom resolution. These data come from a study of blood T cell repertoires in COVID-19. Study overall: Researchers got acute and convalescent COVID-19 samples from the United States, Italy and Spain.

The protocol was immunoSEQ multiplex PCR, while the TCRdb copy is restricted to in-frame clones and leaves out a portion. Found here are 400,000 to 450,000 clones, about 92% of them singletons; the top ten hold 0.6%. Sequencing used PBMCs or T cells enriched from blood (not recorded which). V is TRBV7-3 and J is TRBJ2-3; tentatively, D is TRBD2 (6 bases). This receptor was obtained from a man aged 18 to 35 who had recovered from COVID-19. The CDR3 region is CASSPWGGVDTQYF. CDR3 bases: TGTGCCAGCAGCCCGTGGGGCGGGGTAGATACGCAGTATTTT.